This T cell receptor beta chain derives from a study of T cell clones after liver transplantation. Clones were read by immunoSEQ multiplex PCR, and TCRdb kept only the in-frame ones, dropping some. The sample has roughly 80,000 clones; around four fifths are singletons. Sequences were derived from CD4+ T cells from blood, sampled almost 47 months after liver transplant. The receptor's source is a human patient who received a liver transplant. Some of these T cells may belong to the graft donor.

CDR3 amino acids: CATSRARGAYEQYF. The CDR3 DNA sequence: TGTGCCACCAGCAGAGCCCGGGGAGCCTACGAGCAGTACTTC. V and J are TRBV15 and TRBJ2-7, with a tentative D call TRBD2 (5 bases). The germline V and J ends were trimmed by 1 base and 2 bases, with 9 bases remaining between them. The CDR3 sequence is 14 residues long. Germline loops: CDR1 LNHNV, CDR2 YYDKDF (reference sequence).